The sequence of this T cell receptor (beta chain) was determined in a study of cytomegalovirus exposure and HLA in healthy donors. Broader study findings: About 87% or about 30% of the time was how often most TCR beta V segments were productive, according to an earlier analysis. A later analysis linked a missense variant in DCLRE1C to the trimming of TCR beta V and J genes. The classifier reportedly diagnosed cytomegalovirus status with high specificity and sensitivity.

V lost 11 bases, J lost 5 bases, and 18 bases lay in between. The CDR3 is made up of 13 amino acids. Germline V lookup: CDR1 SNHLY, CDR2 FYNNEI. Comments on this clone: Its antigen is not known.

Primers: 60 Vbeta forward and 13 Jbeta reverse. Sequencing used immunoSEQ multiplex PCR; TCRdb keeps in-frame clones, though not all of them. The repertoire holds 110,000 or so clones, with 65% to 85% as singletons. The receptor comes from a woman under 30 in good health and CMV-seronegative. Specimen: PBMCs. V usage is TRBV2 and J usage is TRBJ2-5; D possibly corresponds to TRBD2 (5 bases). CDR3 DNA: TGTGCCGATGGACTGGAGCACGGGGAGACCCAGTACTTC. Translating gives CADGLEHGETQYF.